These 14 T cell receptor beta chains were all obtained from the same sample, sequenced in a study of PD-1 blockade in classical Hodgkin lymphoma. Method: immunoSEQ multiplex PCR; TCRdb's copy keeps in-frame clones and lacks some. The sample carries about 18,000 clones, around 85% recorded once. Each patient relapsed following autologous stem cell transplantation, and prior brentuximab vedotin exposure differed. Here the sequenced sample was peripheral blood mononuclear cells (PBMCs), taken at baseline. The receptor source for this set is a human donor with classical Hodgkin lymphoma.

The rearrangement links TRBV2 to TRBJ1-6; TRBD1 matches 7 bases. This CDR3 contains 16 residues. With V trimmed by 6 bases and J by 7 bases, 12 bases remained unmatched. From germline, CDR1 is SNHLY and CDR2 FYNNEI. The CDR3 loop reads CASSDLWDRSNSPLHF. CDR3 in DNA: TGTGCCAGCAGCGATTTGTGGGACAGATCCAATTCACCCCTCCACTTT.

CDR3: CASSEWSTARSDTQYF. CDR3 in DNA: TGTGCCAGCAGTGAGTGGTCGACAGCAAGGTCAGATACGCAGTATTTT. This sequence joins TRBV2 and TRBJ2-3; D may be TRBD1 (5 bases). V lost 3 bases, J lost 4 bases, and 17 bases lay in between. The CDR3 covers 16 residues. The V gene's germline CDR1 is SNHLY and CDR2 FYNNEI.

The rearrangement uses TRBV18 and TRBJ1-2; tentatively, D is TRBD1 (6 bases). Trimming took 4 bases from V and 1 from J, leaving 25 bases between them. Germline CDR1 KGHSH, CDR2 LQKENI. This CDR3 has 19 amino acids. The chain's CDR3 is CASSLNAGTPPQGNYGYTF. The CDR3 coding sequence is TGTGCCAGCTCACTAAATGCCGGGACACCTCCCCAGGGTAACTATGGCTACACCTTC.

V gene TRBV5-1 combines with J gene TRBJ2-7, with 8 bases fitting TRBD1. V shed 1 base, J shed 3 bases, and the junction held 6 bases outside the gene matches. The CDR3 is 15 residues long. Germline V gene data show CDR1 as SGHRS and CDR2 as YFSETQ. For the CDR3, the DNA is TGCGCCAGCAGCTTGAGCGGACAGGGTAGCTACGAGCAGTACTTC. Its translation is CASSLSGQGSYEQYF.

The chain is built from TRBV11-2 and TRBJ2-6; 10 bases agree with TRBD2. The trim removed 1 base at V and 2 bases at J, leaving 5 bases unmatched. The CDR3 contains 18 residues. The germline V gene has CDR1 SGHAT and CDR2 FQNNGV. DNA of the CDR3: TGTGCCAGCAGCTTAGGGGCAGGACTAGCGGCTGGGGCCAACGTCCTGACTTTC. Encoded protein: CASSLGAGLAAGANVLTF.

The CDR3 DNA reads TGCGCCAGCAGCTTGGCCGGGGAGTACCAAGAGACCCAGTACTTC. This gives the protein CASSLAGEYQETQYF. The V call is TRBV5-1, the J call TRBJ2-5; tentatively, D is TRBD2 (5 bases). Trimming left V 0 bases short and J 0 bases short, with 9 bases between. This CDR3 is 15 amino acids long. CDR1 and CDR2 from the germline V gene are SGHRS and YFSETQ.

This chain connects TRBV28 to TRBJ2-5, with D possibly being TRBD1 (6 bases). The better agreement between TRBJ2-7 and the DNA end casts doubt on the J call. Germline loops: CDR1 MDHEN, CDR2 SYDVKM. This CDR3 region has 13 residues. CDR3 amino acids: CASLGDTSYEQYF. CDR3 sequence (DNA): TGTGCCTCTTTAGGGGACACCTCCTACGAGCAGTACTTC.

J is TRBJ2-1 and V is TRBV11-1; TRBD2 matches 7 bases. V shed 1 base and J 8 bases; nucleotides not matched to a gene: 8. CDR1 is SGHAT and CDR2 is FQDESV in the germline V gene (reference sequence). The CDR3 loop spans 15 amino acids. The DNA of the CDR3 is TGTGCCAGCAGCTTAGGCGGGAGACAACACGATGAGCAGTTCTTC. Translating gives CASSLGGRQHDEQFF. The whole variable domain, filled in from reference TRBV11-1 and TRBJ2-1, reads EAEVAQSPRYKITEKSQAVAFWCDPISGHATLYWYRQILGQGPELLVQFQDESVVDDSQLPKDRFSAERLKGVDSTLKIQPAELGDSAMYLCASSLGGRQHDEQFFGPGTRLTVL.

The chain links TRBV19 to TRBJ2-1; TRBD1 might be the D (6 bases). Per the germline V gene, CDR1 is LNHDA and CDR2 is SQIVND (reference sequence). This CDR3 has 12 amino acids. The CDR3 coding sequence is TGTAGCCGGCTCAGGGGATCGGATGAGCAGTTCTTC. Encoded protein: CSRLRGSDEQFF.

The rearrangement uses TRBV30 and TRBJ1-1; TRBD1 matches at 7 bases. V shed 0 bases and J 3 bases; nucleotides not matched to a gene: 7. Germline lookup yields CDR1 GTSNPN and CDR2 SVGIG (reference sequence). The CDR3 consists of 15 residues. CDR3 sequence: CAWSVGPGGYTEAFF. The CDR3, as DNA: TGTGCCTGGAGTGTAGGGCCAGGGGGTTACACTGAAGCTTTCTTT.

Only one count was recorded for this clone. The rearrangement joins TRBV6-6 to TRBJ1-6; tentative D call: TRBD1 (5 bases). CDR1 MNHNY and CDR2 SVGAGI come from the germline V gene (reference sequence). This CDR3 has 15 residues. V was cut by 4 bases and J by 7 bases, with 14 bases left in between. CDR3 residues: CASSLQAGQNSPLHF. The CDR3 coding sequence is TGTGCCAGCAGTTTACAGGCAGGACAAAATTCACCCCTCCACTTT.

DNA for the CDR3: TGCGCCAGCAGCGTCTTGGGGACAGGGGAATACAATGAGCAGTTCTTC. This codes for CASSVLGTGEYNEQFF. The chain recombines TRBV5-1 with TRBJ2-1, with TRBD1 identical over 10 bases. Germline trimming cut 4 bases from V and 4 bases from J; bases unmatched to any gene: 8. The germline V gene has CDR1 SGHRS and CDR2 YFSETQ. This CDR3 is 16 amino acids long.

This clone was observed once. The chain joins TRBV5-4 to TRBJ1-4; D unresolved. Per germline, CDR1 SGHNT and CDR2 YYREEE (reference sequence). This CDR3 comprises 15 residues. V dropped 4 bases and J dropped 4 bases, with 14 bases sitting between them. This chain's CDR3 is CASSDQQSLNEKLFF. CDR3 sequence (DNA): TGTGCCAGCAGCGATCAACAGAGCCTTAATGAAAAACTGTTTTTT.

The chain carries TRBV5-4 and TRBJ2-7, with TRBD2 matching over 10 bases. CDR1 and CDR2 from the germline V gene are SGHNT and YYREEE (reference sequence). V was pared by 0 bases and J by 3 bases, with 0 bases of the junction left unmatched. The CDR3 consists of 14 residues. The CDR3 here is CASSLEREGYEQYF. The CDR3, as DNA: TGTGCCAGCAGCTTGGAGCGGGAGGGCTACGAGCAGTACTTC.